The rows below give T cell receptor beta chains drawn from one sample of a study of T cell repertoires in cytomegalovirus infection. Their target antigens are unknown. One entry per CDR3 protein results from TCRdb running MiXCR on the reads. The table includes hundreds of thousands of distinct CDR3 sequences, roughly 46% detected once. The material was cultured PBMCs, obtained from culture after CMV antigen stimulation. All receptors come from a human donor in good health (CMV status not recorded). Some clones in this sample may be carry-over from other donors' samples. Each CDR3 is given with its conserved first and last residue. D genes are given only for firm matches. The size of a clone is reported for some rows only, either as once, few or many, or as a class for expanded clones.

cdr3_nt: TGTGCCAGCAGTCCCCTGGGGGCCGAGCAGTACTTC
cdr3_aa: CASSPLGAEQYF
j_call: TRBJ2-7
clone_size: -
v_call: TRBV28
d_call: -

cdr3_nt: TGTGCCAGTTCCCACGATGGCTACACCTTC
cdr3_aa: CASSHDGYTF
j_call: TRBJ1-2
clone_size: few
v_call: TRBV6-1
d_call: -

cdr3_nt: TGTGCCAGCAGTTACCGTAAGGGCAATCAGCCCCAGCATTTT
cdr3_aa: CASSYRKGNQPQHF
j_call: TRBJ1-5
clone_size: -
v_call: TRBV6-5
d_call: -

cdr3_nt: TGTGCCAGCAGCTTGGGGGGAGCGAGGGCAGATACGCAGTATTTT
cdr3_aa: CASSLGGARADTQYF
j_call: TRBJ2-3
clone_size: many
v_call: TRBV7-2
d_call: -

cdr3_nt: TGCAGTGCTAGAGGCCGGGAGGGCTCCTACAATGAGCAGTTCTTC
cdr3_aa: CSARGREGSYNEQFF
j_call: TRBJ2-1
clone_size: -
v_call: TRBV20-1
d_call: TRBD2

cdr3_nt: TGCAGTGCTTCCGGACTAGCGGGGGATGAGCAGTTCTTC
cdr3_aa: CSASGLAGDEQFF
j_call: TRBJ2-1
clone_size: few
v_call: TRBV20-1
d_call: TRBD2

cdr3_nt: TGTGCCAGCAGCTTTCGAAGGGCAGCTACAACTAATGAAAAACTGTTTTTT
cdr3_aa: CASSFRRAATTNEKLFF
j_call: TRBJ1-4
clone_size: few
v_call: TRBV7-8
d_call: -

cdr3_nt: TGTGCCGCCGGGACGTTGAACACTGAAGCTTTCTTT
cdr3_aa: CAAGTLNTEAFF
j_call: TRBJ1-1
clone_size: few
v_call: TRBV10-3
d_call: -

cdr3_nt: TGTGCCACCGGGACTAGTGGGCTTTGGGAGCAGTACTTC
cdr3_aa: CATGTSGLWEQYF
j_call: TRBJ2-7
clone_size: -
v_call: TRBV7-9
d_call: TRBD2

cdr3_nt: TGCGCCAGCAGCCAAGTAGGCCTAGCGGGAGGGTGGAATGAGCAGTTCTTC
cdr3_aa: CASSQVGLAGGWNEQFF
j_call: TRBJ2-1
clone_size: few
v_call: TRBV4-1
d_call: TRBD2

cdr3_nt: TGTGCCAGCAGTGAAGGGGGGGCCTCCTACGAGCAGTACTTC
cdr3_aa: CASSEGGASYEQYF
j_call: TRBJ2-7
clone_size: -
v_call: TRBV6-1
d_call: -

cdr3_nt: TGTGCCAGCAGACTTACGGGGACCCAGTACTTC
cdr3_aa: CASRLTGTQYF
j_call: TRBJ2-5
clone_size: -
v_call: TRBV28
d_call: -

cdr3_nt: TGTGCCAGTAGACCTACAGGGGGCTTCTACGAGCAGTACTTC
cdr3_aa: CASRPTGGFYEQYF
j_call: TRBJ2-7
clone_size: -
v_call: TRBV19
d_call: TRBD1

cdr3_nt: TGTGCCAGCGGGGAGCGGACGACTAATGAAAAACTGTTTTTT
cdr3_aa: CASGERTTNEKLFF
j_call: TRBJ1-4
clone_size: -
v_call: TRBV25-1
d_call: -

cdr3_nt: TGTGCCAGCTCACGTAGTGTGACGAACACTGAAGCTTTCTTT
cdr3_aa: CASSRSVTNTEAFF
j_call: TRBJ1-1
clone_size: -
v_call: TRBV12-3/TRBV12-4
d_call: -

cdr3_nt: TGTGCCAGCAGCTTAGGAGTAGGGGGAGTTGGTGAGACCCAGTACTTC
cdr3_aa: CASSLGVGGVGETQYF
j_call: TRBJ2-5
clone_size: few
v_call: TRBV7-2
d_call: -

cdr3_nt: TGTGCCAGCAGCCAAGACAGGGGGGGATACTATGGCTACACCTTC
cdr3_aa: CASSQDRGGYYGYTF
j_call: TRBJ1-2
clone_size: -
v_call: TRBV7-2
d_call: TRBD1

cdr3_nt: TGCAGCGTTGAAGCGGCCTATCGGGAGGAGACCCAGTACTTC
cdr3_aa: CSVEAAYREETQYF
j_call: TRBJ2-5
clone_size: -
v_call: TRBV29-1
d_call: -

cdr3_nt: TGTGCCAGCAGGAACAGGGGGCAAAATCAGCCCCAGCATTTT
cdr3_aa: CASRNRGQNQPQHF
j_call: TRBJ1-5
clone_size: -
v_call: TRBV6-2/TRBV6-3
d_call: TRBD1

cdr3_nt: TGCAGTGCTAGGATCGGTGGGAAAGCTACTACTAACTATGGCTACACCTTC
cdr3_aa: CSARIGGKATTNYGYTF
j_call: TRBJ1-2
clone_size: -
v_call: TRBV20-1
d_call: -

cdr3_nt: TGTGCCAGCAGCTTAATGCAAACTAATGAAAAACTGTTTTTT
cdr3_aa: CASSLMQTNEKLFF
j_call: TRBJ1-4
clone_size: once
v_call: TRBV7-2
d_call: -

cdr3_nt: TGTGCCACCAGCAGAGATACAGGGACTGGGGCCAACGTCCTGACTTTC
cdr3_aa: CATSRDTGTGANVLTF
j_call: TRBJ2-6
clone_size: -
v_call: TRBV15
d_call: -

cdr3_nt: TGTGCCAGCAGCCAAGCCCTTCACAATCAGCCCCAGCATTTT
cdr3_aa: CASSQALHNQPQHF
j_call: TRBJ1-5
clone_size: -
v_call: TRBV4-1
d_call: -

cdr3_nt: TGTGCCAGCAGATCTACACGGGATACGCAGTATTTT
cdr3_aa: CASRSTRDTQYF
j_call: TRBJ2-3
clone_size: -
v_call: TRBV2
d_call: -

cdr3_nt: TGTGCCAGCAGTTTCGGGGTTGTGACCTACAATGAGCAGTTCTTC
cdr3_aa: CASSFGVVTYNEQFF
j_call: TRBJ2-1
clone_size: few
v_call: TRBV12-3/TRBV12-4
d_call: -

cdr3_nt: TGCGCCAGCAGCCACAGGGGCTTCCACACAGATACGCAGTATTTT
cdr3_aa: CASSHRGFHTDTQYF
j_call: TRBJ2-3
clone_size: -
v_call: TRBV5-1
d_call: TRBD1

cdr3_nt: TGTGCCATCAGTGAGTCCGGACCTACCGGGGAGCTGTTTTTT
cdr3_aa: CAISESGPTGELFF
j_call: TRBJ2-2
clone_size: -
v_call: TRBV10-3
d_call: -

cdr3_nt: TGTGCCAGCAGAGATGGGGGGCGCACTGAAGCTTTCTTT
cdr3_aa: CASRDGGRTEAFF
j_call: TRBJ1-1
clone_size: -
v_call: TRBV28
d_call: -

cdr3_nt: TGCAGTGCTAGAATCCTAGCCCTCACAGATACGCAGTATTTT
cdr3_aa: CSARILALTDTQYF
j_call: TRBJ2-3
clone_size: -
v_call: TRBV20-1
d_call: -

cdr3_nt: TGCAGTGCTAAGACAGACACCAATCAGCCCCAGCATTTT
cdr3_aa: CSAKTDTNQPQHF
j_call: TRBJ1-5
clone_size: -
v_call: TRBV20-1
d_call: -

cdr3_nt: TGTGCCAGCAGCTCCACGGTGGGGTCTTACCCCCAGCCCCAGCATTTT
cdr3_aa: CASSSTVGSYPQPQHF
j_call: TRBJ1-5
clone_size: few
v_call: TRBV7-8
d_call: -

cdr3_nt: TGTGCCAGCATCCAAGAGGGAGCGGGAGGGCCATTAGATACGCAGTATTTT
cdr3_aa: CASIQEGAGGPLDTQYF
j_call: TRBJ2-3
clone_size: few
v_call: TRBV7-2
d_call: TRBD2

cdr3_nt: TGTGCCAGCAGCCCCCATAACTATGGCTACACCTTC
cdr3_aa: CASSPHNYGYTF
j_call: TRBJ1-2
clone_size: -
v_call: TRBV7-4
d_call: -

cdr3_nt: TGTGCCAGCAGCAAACGACAGGGCTACTATGGCTACACCTTC
cdr3_aa: CASSKRQGYYGYTF
j_call: TRBJ1-2
clone_size: -
v_call: TRBV7-2
d_call: TRBD1

cdr3_nt: TGCGCCAGCAGCTTTGGGACAGGAGAAAAACTGTTTTTT
cdr3_aa: CASSFGTGEKLFF
j_call: TRBJ1-4
clone_size: once
v_call: TRBV5-1
d_call: TRBD1

cdr3_nt: TGTGCCAGTGAGGGGGGCCCCGGACTAGCGGGAGGAGCCAAAAACATTCAGTACTTC
cdr3_aa: CASEGGPGLAGGAKNIQYF
j_call: TRBJ2-4
clone_size: -
v_call: TRBV19
d_call: TRBD2

cdr3_nt: TGTGCCAGCAGCTTAACCAGGGTACTAGATACGCAGTATTTT
cdr3_aa: CASSLTRVLDTQYF
j_call: TRBJ2-3
clone_size: -
v_call: TRBV7-9
d_call: -

cdr3_nt: TGTGCCAGCAGATTTACAGATACGCAGTATTTT
cdr3_aa: CASRFTDTQYF
j_call: TRBJ2-3
clone_size: -
v_call: TRBV2
d_call: -

cdr3_nt: TGTGCCAGCAGTTCCCGGGACACATATAATTCACCCCTCCACTTT
cdr3_aa: CASSSRDTYNSPLHF
j_call: TRBJ1-6
clone_size: many
v_call: TRBV6-5
d_call: -

cdr3_nt: TGTGCCAGCACCTTAGGGTACAATGAGCAGTTCTTC
cdr3_aa: CASTLGYNEQFF
j_call: TRBJ2-1
clone_size: -
v_call: TRBV7-8
d_call: -

cdr3_nt: TGTGCCAGCAGGCAAGCCCAAGATACCCAGTACTTC
cdr3_aa: CASRQAQDTQYF
j_call: TRBJ2-5
clone_size: -
v_call: TRBV12-3/TRBV12-4
d_call: -

cdr3_nt: TGTGCCAGCAGTCCCACGGGGCAGATCTGGGAGACCCAGTACTTC
cdr3_aa: CASSPTGQIWETQYF
j_call: TRBJ2-5
clone_size: -
v_call: TRBV5-8
d_call: -

cdr3_nt: TGTGCTAGTGGTGCCATGGCCGGGTATGAGCAGTTCTTC
cdr3_aa: CASGAMAGYEQFF
j_call: TRBJ2-1
clone_size: few
v_call: TRBV12-5
d_call: -

cdr3_nt: TGTGCCAGCAGTTTTGACAGTCGCCTGGTATTCCACGAGCAGTACTTC
cdr3_aa: CASSFDSRLVFHEQYF
j_call: TRBJ2-7
clone_size: once
v_call: TRBV12-3/TRBV12-4
d_call: -

cdr3_nt: TGTGCCAGTAGTATATTGGACAGGGGGCCTTATCAGCCCCAGCATTTT
cdr3_aa: CASSILDRGPYQPQHF
j_call: TRBJ1-5
clone_size: -
v_call: TRBV19
d_call: TRBD1

cdr3_nt: TGTGCCAGCACCTTAATGAGTGATAGCACAGATACGCAGTATTTT
cdr3_aa: CASTLMSDSTDTQYF
j_call: TRBJ2-3
clone_size: few
v_call: TRBV7-2
d_call: -

cdr3_nt: TGTGCCATCAGTACGCAGGAGAAAGAGACCCAGTACTTC
cdr3_aa: CAISTQEKETQYF
j_call: TRBJ2-5
clone_size: -
v_call: TRBV10-3
d_call: -

cdr3_nt: TGTGCCAGCAGCCCACAGGGTGGTACTTCACCCCTCCACTTT
cdr3_aa: CASSPQGGTSPLHF
j_call: TRBJ1-6
clone_size: few
v_call: TRBV7-2
d_call: -

cdr3_nt: TGTGCCGGGGGGAGGAGCTCCTACAATGAGCAGTTCTTC
cdr3_aa: CAGGRSSYNEQFF
j_call: TRBJ2-1
clone_size: few
v_call: TRBV7-9
d_call: -

cdr3_nt: TGTGCCAGCAGTCCCAGGGGAACCTCAACTAATGAAAAACTGTTTTTT
cdr3_aa: CASSPRGTSTNEKLFF
j_call: TRBJ1-4
clone_size: -
v_call: TRBV6-8
d_call: -

cdr3_nt: TGTGCCAGCAGTAGACTAGCGGGAGTTAGCGAGCAGTACTTC
cdr3_aa: CASSRLAGVSEQYF
j_call: TRBJ2-7
clone_size: once
v_call: TRBV6-5
d_call: TRBD2

cdr3_nt: TGTGCCAGCAGCCCTTGGGGCGAGCTGCAGCAATACTACGGTGAGCAGTTCTTC
cdr3_aa: CASSPWGELQQYYGEQFF
j_call: TRBJ2-1
clone_size: once
v_call: TRBV11-2
d_call: -

cdr3_nt: TGTGCCAGCAGCCGTCAGAGCTCCTATAATTCACCCCTCCACTTT
cdr3_aa: CASSRQSSYNSPLHF
j_call: TRBJ1-6
clone_size: few
v_call: TRBV7-8
d_call: -